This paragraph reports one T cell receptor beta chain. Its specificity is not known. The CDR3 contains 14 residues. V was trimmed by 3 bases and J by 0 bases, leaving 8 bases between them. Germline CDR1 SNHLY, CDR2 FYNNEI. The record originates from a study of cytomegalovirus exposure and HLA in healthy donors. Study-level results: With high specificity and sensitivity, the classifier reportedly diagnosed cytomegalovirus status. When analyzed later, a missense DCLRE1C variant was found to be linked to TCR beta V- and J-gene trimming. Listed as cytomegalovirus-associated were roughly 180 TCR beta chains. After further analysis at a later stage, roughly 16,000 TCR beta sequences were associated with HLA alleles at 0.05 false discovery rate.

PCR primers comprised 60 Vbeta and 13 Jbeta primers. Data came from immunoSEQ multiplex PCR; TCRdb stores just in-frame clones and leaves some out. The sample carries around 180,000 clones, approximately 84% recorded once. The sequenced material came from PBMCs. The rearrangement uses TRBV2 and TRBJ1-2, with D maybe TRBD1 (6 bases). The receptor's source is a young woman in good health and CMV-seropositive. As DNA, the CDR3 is TGTGCCAGCAGTGAGGGGGCAGCTAACTATGGCTACACCTTC. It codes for CASSEGAANYGYTF.